The 9 T cell receptor beta chains listed next were all sequenced from one sample in a study of blood T cell repertoires in COVID-19. Using immunoSEQ multiplex PCR, the repertoire was profiled, and TCRdb retains in-frame clones only, with some absent. Of fewer than 50,000 clones listed, 79% are singletons. Sequencing was done on a sample of peripheral blood. All receptors derive from a man aged 70-80 years with acute or convalescent COVID-19.

The V gene is TRBV25-1, the J gene TRBJ1-2, with 7 bases identical to TRBD1. Germline V lookup: CDR1 MGHDK, CDR2 SYGVNS. The V and J ends lost 4 bases and 6 bases, in that order; junction bases with no gene match: 8. CDR3 length equals 14 residues. The CDR3 reads CASSGQTGNDGYTF. For the CDR3, the DNA is TGTGCCAGCAGTGGACAGACAGGGAACGATGGCTACACCTTC.

This clone was detected once. This rearrangement joins TRBV4-1 to TRBJ2-7; tentative D call: TRBD1 (5 bases). Germline CDR1 reads MGHRA; CDR2 reads YSYEKL. CDR3 length: 13 residues. Trimming stripped 5 bases from V and 6 bases from J, with 14 bases between. The CDR3 bases are TGCGCCAGCAGCATAGGGCAGGGCGGCGAGCAGTACTTC. This translates into CASSIGQGGEQYF.

This clone was detected once. This chain uses TRBV11-1 with TRBJ2-5, with 12 bases lining up with TRBD2. Germline V gene sequence: CDR1 SGHAT, CDR2 FQDESV (reference sequence). The ends lost 5 bases at V and 5 bases at J; junction bases unmatched: 9. The CDR3 runs to 16 residues. The CDR3 sequence is CASSPNLAGGHETQYF. CDR3 bases: TGTGCCAGCAGCCCCAACCTAGCGGGGGGGCATGAGACCCAGTACTTC.

This clone appeared a single time. CDR3 amino acids: CASSRSGGGLAETQYF. For the CDR3, the DNA is TGTGCCAGCAGCCGGAGTGGCGGGGGGTTGGCGGAGACCCAGTACTTC. The gene calls are TRBV14 and TRBJ2-5, with 8 bases aligning to TRBD2. V was pared by 4 bases and J by 5 bases, with 12 bases of the junction left unmatched. This CDR3 region has 16 residues. Germline V lookup: CDR1 SGHDN, CDR2 FVKESK. The variable domain in full, completed from reference TRBV14 and TRBJ2-5, reads EAGVTQFPSHSVIEKGQTVTLRCDPISGHDNLYWYRRVMGKEIKFLLHFVKESKQDESGMPNNRFLAERTGGTYSTLKVQPAELEDSGVYFCASSRSGGGLAETQYFGPGTRLLVL.

The genes are TRBV29-1 and TRBJ2-1, with 8 bases matching TRBD1. There are 15 residues in the CDR3. Germline trimming cut 3 bases from V and 3 bases from J; bases unmatched to any gene: 7. From germline, CDR1 is SQVTM and CDR2 ANQGSEA. Written as DNA, the CDR3 is TGCAGCGTTGAGGTAACCGGGACAGGCTACAATGAGCAGTTCTTC. As protein: CSVEVTGTGYNEQFF.

The V and J genes are TRBV6-1 and TRBJ1-5, with D possibly matching TRBD1 (5 bases). Germline V CDR1 and CDR2: MNHNS, SASEGT. There are 15 residues in the CDR3. V lost 3 bases and J 2 bases, leaving 11 bases between the germline ends. The CDR3 is CASSEGGEGNQPQHF. CDR3 sequence (DNA): TGTGCCAGCAGTGAGGGGGGGGAAGGCAATCAGCCCCAGCATTTT.

The chain combines TRBV2 with TRBJ2-3; no clear D. Germline values: CDR1 SNHLY, CDR2 FYNNEI. V was clipped by 7 bases and J by 2 bases, with 4 bases between them. The CDR3 has 11 residues. The CDR3 loop is CASTYTDTQYF. The CDR3 DNA reads as TGTGCCAGCACTTACACAGATACGCAGTATTTT.

This clone was detected only a few times. V is TRBV6-2 or TRBV6-3 and J is TRBJ2-7; 7 positions match TRBD2. CDR3 length: 14 amino acids. Germline CDR1 is MNHEY and CDR2 is SVGEGT. The J segment lost 0 bases and the V segment lost 4 bases, leaving 3 bases of the junction unmatched. Here the CDR3 reads CASSSGLDSYEQYF. The CDR3 coding sequence is TGTGCCAGCAGTTCTGGACTAGACTCCTACGAGCAGTACTTC.

The V and J genes are TRBV7-2 and TRBJ2-6; perhaps TRBD1 as D (6 bases). Germline V lookup: CDR1 SGHTA, CDR2 FQGNSA. This CDR3 has 17 residues. V lost 5 bases and J lost 0, with 14 bases in between. CDR3 in DNA: TGTGCCAGCAGCGTCACAGGGACGGTCTCTGGGGCCAACGTCCTGACTTTC. As protein: CASSVTGTVSGANVLTF.